This TCR beta chain comes out of a study of cytomegalovirus exposure and HLA in healthy donors. The study ran its PCR with 60 Vbeta and 13 Jbeta primers. Assay used: immunoSEQ multiplex PCR; TCRdb lists only in-frame clones, some missing. Of 120,000 to 150,000 clones in the sample, 78% were seen once. Germline CDR1 MNHEY, CDR2 SMNVEV (reference sequence). Trimming took 3 bases from V and 4 from J; bases not matched to a gene: 4. The CDR3 has 15 amino acids. As to this clone: The sample has other DNA sequences that encode this CDR3 too.

The chain has TRBV27 and TRBJ2-7; 12 nucleotides line up with TRBD2. This clonotype was sampled from a man aged 40-49 years in good health and CMV-seropositive. Sequenced material: PBMCs. CDR3 amino acids: CASSFGLAGFYEQYF. Here the CDR3 DNA reads TGTGCCAGCAGTTTCGGACTAGCGGGATTTTACGAGCAGTACTTC.